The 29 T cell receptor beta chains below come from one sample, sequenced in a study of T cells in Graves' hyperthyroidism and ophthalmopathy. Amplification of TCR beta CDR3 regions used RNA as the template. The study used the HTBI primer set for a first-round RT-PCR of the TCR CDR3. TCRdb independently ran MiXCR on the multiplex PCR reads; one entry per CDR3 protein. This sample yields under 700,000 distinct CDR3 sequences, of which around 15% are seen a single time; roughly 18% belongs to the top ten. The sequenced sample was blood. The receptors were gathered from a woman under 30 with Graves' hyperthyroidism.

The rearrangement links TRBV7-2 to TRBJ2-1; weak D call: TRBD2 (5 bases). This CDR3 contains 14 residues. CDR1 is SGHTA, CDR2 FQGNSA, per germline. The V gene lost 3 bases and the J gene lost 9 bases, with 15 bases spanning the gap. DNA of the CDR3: TGTGCCAGCAGCTTGGGAAATGAGGCGGGTGAGCAGTTCTTC. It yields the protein CASSLGNEAGEQFF.

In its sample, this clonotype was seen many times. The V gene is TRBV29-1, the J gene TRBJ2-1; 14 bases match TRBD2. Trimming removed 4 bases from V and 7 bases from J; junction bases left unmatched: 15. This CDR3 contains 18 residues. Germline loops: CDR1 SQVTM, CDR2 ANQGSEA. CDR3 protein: CSVAFWTGLAGGGNEQFF. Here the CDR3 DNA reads TGCAGCGTTGCGTTTTGGACCGGACTAGCGGGAGGAGGGAATGAGCAGTTCTTC.

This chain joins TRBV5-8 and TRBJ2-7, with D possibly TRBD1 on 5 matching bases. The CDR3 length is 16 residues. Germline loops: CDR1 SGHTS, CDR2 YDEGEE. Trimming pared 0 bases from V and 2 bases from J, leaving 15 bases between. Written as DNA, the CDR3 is TGTGCCAGCAGCTTGGCCCCAGGGATTAAAGCCTACGAGCAGTACTTC. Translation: CASSLAPGIKAYEQYF.

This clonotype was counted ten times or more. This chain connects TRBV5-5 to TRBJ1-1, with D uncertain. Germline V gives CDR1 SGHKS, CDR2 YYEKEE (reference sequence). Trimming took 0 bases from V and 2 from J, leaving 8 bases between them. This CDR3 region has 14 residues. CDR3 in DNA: TGTGCCAGCAGCTTGGGAACGTTTAACACTGAAGCTTTCTTT. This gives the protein CASSLGTFNTEAFF.

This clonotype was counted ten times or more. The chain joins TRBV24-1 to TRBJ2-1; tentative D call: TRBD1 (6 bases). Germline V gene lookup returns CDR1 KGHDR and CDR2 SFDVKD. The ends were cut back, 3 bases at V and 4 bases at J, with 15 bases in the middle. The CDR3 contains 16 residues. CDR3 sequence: CATSDGDGRGYNEQFF. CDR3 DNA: TGTGCCACCAGTGATGGCGACGGCAGGGGATACAATGAGCAGTTCTTC.

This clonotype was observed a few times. CDR3 in DNA: TGTGCCAGCAGTTTATCGAGGAGGGGGAGTTTCTCCTACAATGAGCAGTTCTTC. It specifies CASSLSRRGSFSYNEQFF. The chain couples TRBV27 to TRBJ2-1; the D gene could be TRBD1 or TRBD2 (6 bases each). Germline CDR1 reads MNHEY; CDR2 reads SMNVEV (reference sequence). V was trimmed by 0 bases and J by 0 bases, leaving 15 bases between them. This CDR3 has 18 amino acids.

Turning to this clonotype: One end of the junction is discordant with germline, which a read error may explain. DNA of the CDR3: TGTGCTAGCAGCTTAGCACTAGCGGGGCAGACCCAGTACTTC. This codes for CASSLALAGQTQYF. The V and J genes are TRBV7-7 and TRBJ2-5; 10 nucleotides match TRBD2. The CDR3 totals 14 residues. The germline V gene has CDR1 SSHAT and CDR2 FNYEAQ (reference sequence).

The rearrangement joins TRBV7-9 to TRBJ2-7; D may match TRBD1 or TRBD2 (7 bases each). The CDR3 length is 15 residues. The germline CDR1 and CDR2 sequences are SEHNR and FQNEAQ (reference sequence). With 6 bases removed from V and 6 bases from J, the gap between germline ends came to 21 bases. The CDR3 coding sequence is TGTGCCAGCAGACCCAGGGGGGGGGGGGGGAGCGAGCAGTACTTC. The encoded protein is CASRPRGGGGSEQYF.

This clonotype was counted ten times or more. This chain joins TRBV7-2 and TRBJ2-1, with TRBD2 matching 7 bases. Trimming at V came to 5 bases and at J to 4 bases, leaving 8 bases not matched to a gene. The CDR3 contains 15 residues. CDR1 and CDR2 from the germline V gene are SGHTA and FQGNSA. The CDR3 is CASSLAGVKYNEQFF. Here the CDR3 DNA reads TGTGCCAGCAGCCTCGCGGGAGTTAAGTACAATGAGCAGTTCTTC.

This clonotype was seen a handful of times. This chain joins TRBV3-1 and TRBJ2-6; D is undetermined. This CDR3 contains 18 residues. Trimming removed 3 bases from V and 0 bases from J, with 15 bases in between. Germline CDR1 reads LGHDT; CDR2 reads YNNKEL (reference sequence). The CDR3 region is CASSQYPPESSGANVLTF. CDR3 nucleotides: TGTGCCAGCAGCCAGTACCCCCCAGAGAGCTCTGGGGCCAACGTCCTGACTTTC.

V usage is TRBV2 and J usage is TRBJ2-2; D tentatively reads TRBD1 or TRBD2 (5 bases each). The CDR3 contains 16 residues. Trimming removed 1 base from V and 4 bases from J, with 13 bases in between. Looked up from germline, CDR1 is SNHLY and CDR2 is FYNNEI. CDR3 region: CASSEEGTGSTGELFF. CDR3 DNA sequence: TGTGCCAGCAGTGAAGAAGGGACGGGGAGCACCGGGGAGCTGTTTTTT.

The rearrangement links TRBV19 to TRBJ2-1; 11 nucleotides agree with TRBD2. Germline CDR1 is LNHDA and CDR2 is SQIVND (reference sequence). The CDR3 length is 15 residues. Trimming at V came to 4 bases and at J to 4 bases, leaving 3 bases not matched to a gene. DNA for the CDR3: TGTGCCAGTAGTACCATAGCGGGGGGGTACAATGAGCAGTTCTTC. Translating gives CASSTIAGGYNEQFF.

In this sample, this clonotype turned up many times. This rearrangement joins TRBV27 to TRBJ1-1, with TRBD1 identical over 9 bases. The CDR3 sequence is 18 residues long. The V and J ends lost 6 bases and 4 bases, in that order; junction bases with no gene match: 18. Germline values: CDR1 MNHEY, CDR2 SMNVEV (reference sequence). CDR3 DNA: TGTGCCAGCAGCCGGGCGCCGGGACAGGGCCGGGGGAGCACTGAAGCTTTCTTT. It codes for CASSRAPGQGRGSTEAFF.

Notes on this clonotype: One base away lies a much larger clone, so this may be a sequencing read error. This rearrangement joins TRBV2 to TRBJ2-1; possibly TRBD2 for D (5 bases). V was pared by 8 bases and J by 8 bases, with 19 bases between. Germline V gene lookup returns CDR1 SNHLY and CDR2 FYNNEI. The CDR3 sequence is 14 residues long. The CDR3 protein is CASGRSRTQYEQFF. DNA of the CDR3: TGTGCCAGCGGTCGGTCTAGGACTCAGTATGAGCAGTTCTTC.

The CDR3 bases are TGTGCCAGCAGTGATCTAGGTGCGGGAGAGCAGTACTTC. Translated, it gives CASSDLGAGEQYF. This chain links TRBV6-1 with TRBJ2-7, with D possibly TRBD2 on 6 matching bases. CDR1 MNHNS and CDR2 SASEGT come from the germline V gene. V was clipped by 3 bases and J by 7 bases, with 13 bases between them. The CDR3 extends over 13 amino acids.

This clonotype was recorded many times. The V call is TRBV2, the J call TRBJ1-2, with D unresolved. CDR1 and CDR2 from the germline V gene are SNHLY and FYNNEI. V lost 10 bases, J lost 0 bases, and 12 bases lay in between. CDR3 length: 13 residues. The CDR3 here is CAIRTDSNYGYTF. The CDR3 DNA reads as TGTGCCATCCGGACGGATTCTAACTATGGCTACACCTTC.

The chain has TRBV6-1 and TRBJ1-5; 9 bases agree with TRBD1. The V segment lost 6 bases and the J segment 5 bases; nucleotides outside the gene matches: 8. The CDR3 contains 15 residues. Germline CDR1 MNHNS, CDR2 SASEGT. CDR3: CASRSGGTGHQPQHF. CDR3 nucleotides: TGTGCCAGCAGATCGGGTGGGACAGGGCATCAGCCCCAGCATTTT.

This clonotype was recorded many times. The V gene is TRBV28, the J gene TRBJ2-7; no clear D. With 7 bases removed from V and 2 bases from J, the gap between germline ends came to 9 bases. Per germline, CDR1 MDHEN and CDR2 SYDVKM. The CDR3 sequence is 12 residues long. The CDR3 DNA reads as TGTGCCAGCAAATCTCCTCCCTACGAGCAGTACTTC. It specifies CASKSPPYEQYF. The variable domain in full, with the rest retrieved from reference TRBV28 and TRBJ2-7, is DVKVTQSSRYLVKRTGEKVFLECVQDMDHENMFWYRQDPGLGLRLIYFSYDVKMKEKGDIPEGYSVSREKKERFSLILESASTNQTSMYLCASKSPPYEQYFGPGTRLTVT.

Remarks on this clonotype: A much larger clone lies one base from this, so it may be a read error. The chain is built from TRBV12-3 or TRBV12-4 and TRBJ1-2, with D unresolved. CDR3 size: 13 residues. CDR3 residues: CASSLQLNCGYTF. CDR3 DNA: TGTGCCAGCAGTTTACAGCTTAACTGTGGCTACACCTTC.

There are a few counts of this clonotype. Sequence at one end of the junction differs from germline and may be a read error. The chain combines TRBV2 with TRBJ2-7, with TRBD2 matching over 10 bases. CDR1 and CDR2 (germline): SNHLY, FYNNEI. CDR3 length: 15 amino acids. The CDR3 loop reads CASREGTSVAYEQYF. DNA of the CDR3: TGTGCCAGCAGGGAAGGGACTAGCGTTGCCTACGAGCAGTACTTC.

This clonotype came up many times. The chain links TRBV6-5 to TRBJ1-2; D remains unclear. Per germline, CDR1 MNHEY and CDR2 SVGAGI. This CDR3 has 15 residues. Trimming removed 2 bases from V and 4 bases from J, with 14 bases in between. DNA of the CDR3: TGTGCCAGCAGTTACCTGACGGGAATAGGCTATGGCTACACCTTC. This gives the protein CASSYLTGIGYGYTF.

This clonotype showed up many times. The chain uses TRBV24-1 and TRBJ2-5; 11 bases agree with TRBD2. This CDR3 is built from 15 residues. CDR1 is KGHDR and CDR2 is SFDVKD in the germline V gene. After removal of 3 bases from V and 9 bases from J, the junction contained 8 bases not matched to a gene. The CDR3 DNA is TGTGCCACCAGTGATCCTGGGACTAGCGGTGGGGCCCAGTACTTC. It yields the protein CATSDPGTSGGAQYF.

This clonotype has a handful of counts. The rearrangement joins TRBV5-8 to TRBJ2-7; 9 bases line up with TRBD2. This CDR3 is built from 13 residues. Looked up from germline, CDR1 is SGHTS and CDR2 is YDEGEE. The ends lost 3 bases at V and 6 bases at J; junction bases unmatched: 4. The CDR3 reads CASSWGLAGEQYF. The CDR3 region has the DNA TGTGCCAGCAGCTGGGGACTAGCAGGCGAGCAGTACTTC.

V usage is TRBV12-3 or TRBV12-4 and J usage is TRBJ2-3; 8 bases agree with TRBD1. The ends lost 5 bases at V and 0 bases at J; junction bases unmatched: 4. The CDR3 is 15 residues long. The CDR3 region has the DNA TGTGCCAGCAGTCGGACAGGGATCAGCACAGATACGCAGTATTTT. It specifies CASSRTGISTDTQYF.

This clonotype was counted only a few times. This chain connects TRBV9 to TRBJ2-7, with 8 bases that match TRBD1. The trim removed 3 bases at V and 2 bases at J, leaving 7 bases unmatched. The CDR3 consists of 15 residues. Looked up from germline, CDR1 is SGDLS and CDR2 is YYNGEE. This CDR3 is CASSAGTGVAYEQYF. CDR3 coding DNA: TGTGCCAGCAGCGCGGGGACAGGAGTAGCCTACGAGCAGTACTTC.

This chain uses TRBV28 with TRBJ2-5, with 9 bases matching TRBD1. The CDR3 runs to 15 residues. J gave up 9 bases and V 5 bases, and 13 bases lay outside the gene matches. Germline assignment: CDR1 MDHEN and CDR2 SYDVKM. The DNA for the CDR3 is TGTGCCAGCAGTGAAAACAGGGGGCGCCTGGGGGCCCAGTACTTC. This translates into CASSENRGRLGAQYF.

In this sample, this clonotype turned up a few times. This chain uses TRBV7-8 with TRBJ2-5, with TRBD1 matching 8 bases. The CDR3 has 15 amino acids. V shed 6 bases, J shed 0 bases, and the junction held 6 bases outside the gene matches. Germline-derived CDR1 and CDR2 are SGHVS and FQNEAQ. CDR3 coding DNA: TGTGCCAGCAGAGGCGGGACAGGAGACCAAGAGACCCAGTACTTC. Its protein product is CASRGGTGDQETQYF.

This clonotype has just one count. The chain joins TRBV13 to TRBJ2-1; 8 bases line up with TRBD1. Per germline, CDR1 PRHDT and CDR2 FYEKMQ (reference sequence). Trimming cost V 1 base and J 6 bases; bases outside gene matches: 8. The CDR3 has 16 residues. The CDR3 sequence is CASSLAGTGKGNEQFF. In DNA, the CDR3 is TGTGCCAGCAGCTTAGCTGGGACAGGTAAGGGCAATGAGCAGTTCTTC.

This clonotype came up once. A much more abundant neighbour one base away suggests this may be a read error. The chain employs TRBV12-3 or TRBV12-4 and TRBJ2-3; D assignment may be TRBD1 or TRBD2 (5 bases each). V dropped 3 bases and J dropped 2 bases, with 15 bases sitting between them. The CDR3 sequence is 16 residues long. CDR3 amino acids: CASSLGIVGATDTQYF. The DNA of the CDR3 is TGTGCCAGCAGTTTGGGTATTGTCGGGGCCACAGATACGCAGTATTTT.